These T cell receptor beta chains were read from a single sample in a study of blood T cell repertoires in COVID-19. Measured with immunoSEQ multiplex PCR; TCRdb has only the in-frame clones, and not every one. Of about 210,000 clones in the sample, about four fifths were seen once. Material for sequencing was PBMCs or T cells enriched from blood (not recorded which). The receptor set was obtained from a woman in her forties or fifties with acute COVID-19. Each CDR3 is given with its conserved first and last residue. Fields, in order: D gene, CDR3 length, V gene, J gene, clone size, CDR3 protein, CDR3 DNA. The D gene is left open where the match is weak. For some rows the clone size is stated as once, few or many, or as a class when expanded; others skip it.

d_gene: -; len: 14; v_gene: TRBV30; j_gene: TRBJ2-4; abundance: -; CDR3aa: CAWKVGGAKNIQYF; CDR3nt: TGTGCCTGGAAGGTGGGGGGAGCCAAAAACATTCAGTACTTC
d_gene: TRBD1; len: 15; v_gene: TRBV5-1; j_gene: TRBJ2-1; abundance: -; CDR3aa: CASSLGQGSYNEQFF; CDR3nt: TGCGCCAGCAGCTTGGGACAGGGCTCCTACAATGAGCAGTTCTTC
d_gene: TRBD2; len: 21; v_gene: TRBV28; j_gene: TRBJ2-1; abundance: -; CDR3aa: CASSFNVAGALSPGAYNEQFF; CDR3nt: TGTGCCAGCAGTTTTAACGTTGCGGGAGCTCTTTCTCCCGGAGCCTACAATGAGCAGTTCTTC
d_gene: -; len: 14; v_gene: TRBV6-6; j_gene: TRBJ1-2; abundance: -; CDR3aa: CASGRTASNYGYTF; CDR3nt: TGTGCCAGCGGCCGGACAGCCTCAAACTATGGCTACACCTTC
d_gene: -; len: 14; v_gene: TRBV19; j_gene: TRBJ1-6; abundance: -; CDR3aa: CASSIRGSDSPLHF; CDR3nt: TGTGCCAGTAGTATTAGGGGGAGTGATTCACCCCTCCACTTT
d_gene: TRBD1; len: 15; v_gene: TRBV7-2; j_gene: TRBJ1-3; abundance: few; CDR3aa: CASSPDRATGNTIYF; CDR3nt: TGTGCCAGCAGCCCGGACAGGGCAACGGGAAACACCATATATTTT
d_gene: -; len: 14; v_gene: TRBV10-3; j_gene: TRBJ2-5; abundance: -; CDR3aa: CAISGFQGRETQYF; CDR3nt: TGTGCCATCAGTGGCTTCCAGGGCCGAGAGACCCAGTACTTC
d_gene: -; len: 16; v_gene: TRBV21-1; j_gene: TRBJ1-3; abundance: -; CDR3aa: CARLPVGQYSGNTIYF; CDR3nt: TGTGCCAGATTACCCGTGGGACAGTATTCTGGAAACACCATATATTTT
d_gene: TRBD1; len: 13; v_gene: TRBV11-2; j_gene: TRBJ2-7; abundance: -; CDR3aa: CASRRTGSYEQYF; CDR3nt: TGTGCCAGCAGGCGGACAGGCTCCTACGAGCAGTACTTC
d_gene: -; len: 14; v_gene: TRBV7-8; j_gene: TRBJ1-1; abundance: -; CDR3aa: CASSPHRGFAEAFF; CDR3nt: TGTGCCAGCAGCCCCCATCGCGGGTTCGCTGAAGCTTTCTTT
d_gene: -; len: 12; v_gene: TRBV11-1; j_gene: TRBJ2-3; abundance: once; CDR3aa: CASSAHPDTQYF; CDR3nt: TGTGCCAGCAGCGCACATCCAGATACGCAGTATTTT
d_gene: -; len: 19; v_gene: TRBV5-6; j_gene: TRBJ2-1; abundance: few; CDR3aa: CASSLGGQTLGYSYNEQFF; CDR3nt: TGTGCCAGCAGCCTGGGGGGACAGACCCTCGGGTACTCCTACAATGAGCAGTTCTTC
d_gene: TRBD1; len: 17; v_gene: TRBV7-2; j_gene: TRBJ2-2; abundance: -; CDR3aa: CASSFTPQGAMAGELFF; CDR3nt: TGTGCCAGCAGCTTCACACCACAGGGGGCTATGGCCGGGGAGCTGTTTTTT
d_gene: TRBD1; len: 15; v_gene: TRBV9; j_gene: TRBJ1-4; abundance: -; CDR3aa: CASSPRTGGNEKLFF; CDR3nt: TGTGCCAGCAGCCCCAGGACAGGGGGGAATGAAAAACTGTTTTTT
d_gene: TRBD2; len: 15; v_gene: TRBV24-1; j_gene: TRBJ2-5; abundance: -; CDR3aa: CATSPSGGAIETQYF; CDR3nt: TGTGCCACCAGTCCCAGCGGGGGGGCGATTGAGACCCAGTACTTC
d_gene: TRBD1; len: 14; v_gene: TRBV27; j_gene: TRBJ2-7; abundance: -; CDR3aa: CASRTPGQTYEQYF; CDR3nt: TGTGCCAGCAGGACACCGGGACAGACCTACGAGCAGTACTTC
d_gene: TRBD2; len: 16; v_gene: TRBV2; j_gene: TRBJ2-4; abundance: -; CDR3aa: CASSEGLAGVENIQYF; CDR3nt: TGTGCCAGCAGTGAAGGACTAGCGGGAGTTGAAAACATTCAGTACTTC
d_gene: TRBD1; len: 15; v_gene: TRBV6-5; j_gene: TRBJ1-2; abundance: -; CDR3aa: CASSRPRGQGSGYTF; CDR3nt: TGTGCCAGCAGTCGCCCAAGGGGACAGGGGAGCGGCTACACCTTC
d_gene: -; len: 17; v_gene: TRBV6-2/TRBV6-3; j_gene: TRBJ2-7; abundance: -; CDR3aa: CASSPSRGLLSSYEQYF; CDR3nt: TGTGCCAGCAGTCCCTCAAGGGGACTTCTGAGCTCCTACGAGCAGTACTTC
d_gene: TRBD2; len: 17; v_gene: TRBV3-1/TRBV3-2; j_gene: TRBJ2-1; abundance: few; CDR3aa: CASSQDRWVAGDNEQFF; CDR3nt: TGTGCCAGCAGCCAAGATAGGTGGGTAGCGGGGGACAATGAGCAGTTCTTC
d_gene: -; len: 14; v_gene: TRBV5-5; j_gene: TRBJ2-7; abundance: -; CDR3aa: CASSPGVGTYEQYF; CDR3nt: TGTGCCAGCAGCCCCGGGGTCGGGACCTACGAGCAGTACTTC
d_gene: -; len: 15; v_gene: TRBV7-2; j_gene: TRBJ1-1; abundance: -; CDR3aa: CASSLAQALNTEAFF; CDR3nt: TGTGCCAGCAGCTTGGCGCAGGCGCTCAACACTGAAGCTTTCTTT
d_gene: -; len: 15; v_gene: TRBV4-3; j_gene: TRBJ2-7; abundance: -; CDR3aa: CASSQSQGTLYEQYF; CDR3nt: TGCGCCAGCAGCCAAAGCCAGGGGACCCTCTACGAGCAGTACTTC
d_gene: TRBD1; len: 15; v_gene: TRBV4-3; j_gene: TRBJ2-7; abundance: -; CDR3aa: CASSRGTGGSYEQYF; CDR3nt: TGCGCCAGCAGCCGTGGGACAGGGGGCTCCTACGAGCAGTACTTC